One and the same sample provided the 6 T cell receptor beta chains below, sequenced in a study of identical twins. TCRdb re-analysed the 5' RACE reads in MiXCR, keeping a single row per CDR3 protein. This table holds about 470,000 distinct CDR3 sequences, approximately 25% found once. These data are also associated with another study on T cells expressing NK-cell markers.

Material for sequencing was CD4+ T cells sorted from blood. These TCRs come from a woman under 30 in good health.

This chain connects TRBV3-1 to TRBJ1-1; a weak D match, TRBD1 (5 bases). Germline V lookup: CDR1 LGHDT, CDR2 YNNKEL (reference sequence). V dropped 6 bases and J dropped 3 bases, with 14 bases sitting between them. The CDR3 spans 14 residues. The CDR3 coding sequence is TGTGCCAGCAGAAAGACAGAGGGATACACTGAAGCTTTCTTT. It yields the protein CASRKTEGYTEAFF.

The chain couples TRBV29-1 to TRBJ1-2; no clear D gene. Per germline, CDR1 SQVTM and CDR2 ANQGSEA. This CDR3 is 12 amino acids long. V lost 6 bases and J lost 7, with 15 bases in between. CDR3 bases: TGCAGCGTAACGGACCGGCTTTTTGGCTACACCTTC. Its protein product is CSVTDRLFGYTF.

The chain links TRBV7-2 to TRBJ2-3; TRBD2 matches at 11 bases. V lost 5 bases, J lost 6 bases, and 10 bases stayed unmatched. This CDR3 contains 16 residues. Germline CDR1 and CDR2: SGHTA and FQGNSA. CDR3 loop: CASSRLAGGRGDTQYF. The CDR3 DNA sequence: TGTGCCAGCAGCCGCCTAGCGGGAGGCCGAGGGGATACGCAGTATTTT.

V is TRBV4-2 and J is TRBJ2-2; the match to TRBD2 covers 10 bases. V lost 0 bases and J lost 6; bases outside the gene matches: 7. CDR1 and CDR2 from the germline V gene are LGHNA and YNFKEQ. The CDR3 totals 17 residues. The CDR3 is CASSQDRASGGAGELFF. In DNA, the CDR3 is TGTGCCAGCAGCCAAGATAGGGCTAGCGGGGGTGCCGGGGAGCTGTTTTTT.

The chain links TRBV7-3 to TRBJ2-2; 14 bases are shared with TRBD2. The CDR3 extends over 16 amino acids. The trim removed 7 bases at V and 10 bases at J, leaving 11 bases unmatched. CDR1 and CDR2 from the germline V gene are SGHTA and FQGTGA. CDR3 residues: CASTQGGLAGEAELFF. For the CDR3, the DNA is TGTGCCAGCACCCAGGGGGGACTAGCGGGGGAGGCGGAGCTGTTTTTT.

In its sample, this clonotype was seen a few times. J is TRBJ2-2 and V is TRBV5-1; 10 bases map to TRBD2. Germline lookup yields CDR1 SGHRS and CDR2 YFSETQ. The V segment lost 0 bases and the J segment 9 bases; nucleotides outside the gene matches: 11. The CDR3 sequence is 17 residues long. The CDR3 region has the DNA TGCGCCAGCAGCTTGGGACTAGCGGGCGGAGGTTCCCGGGAGCTGTTTTTT. Translation gives CASSLGLAGGGSRELFF.